Sequencing of this T cell receptor beta chain was carried out in a study of T cells after yellow fever vaccination. Overall study: With SMART-Seq v4 Ultra Low Input, the fractions containing low cell numbers were prepared. Study-wide results and caveats: Reappearing after the booster were most of the clones from primary vaccination (almost 97% CD4, approximately 89% CD8).

This clonotype was counted only a few times. The antigen is unknown. Germline CDR1 reads SGHRS; CDR2 reads YFSETQ. V lost 2 bases to trimming and J lost 1 base, with 15 bases between them. CDR3 length: 16 residues. The authors made TCR cDNA by 5'RACE template switching, adding a universal primer site and UMIs. From the 5' RACE reads, TCRdb called clonotypes with MiXCR, one entry per CDR3 protein. The sample has some 600,000 distinct CDR3 sequences; approximately 16% are singletons. The chain uses TRBV5-1 and TRBJ2-5; possible D gene TRBD1, 5 bases. The receptor comes from a man aged 18-30 years who received the YFV17D yellow fever vaccine. This specimen was PBMCs, taken 5 to 6 days after the first yellow fever vaccination. CDR3 sequence: CASSLSLIRAQETQYF. CDR3 DNA: TGCGCCAGCAGCTTAAGCCTGATCAGGGCCCAAGAGACCCAGTACTTC.